This T cell receptor (beta chain) was captured by sequencing in a study of cytomegalovirus exposure and HLA in healthy donors. Notes on the study in general: Earlier analysis found most TCR beta V segments productive about 87% or about 30% of the time. Analysis was carried out at a later point, and it linked a missense DCLRE1C variant to TCR beta V- and J-gene trimming.

PCR amplification relied on 60 Vbeta primers (plus 13 Jbeta primers). TCRdb's table, derived via immunoSEQ multiplex PCR, lists solely in-frame clones and lacks some. The sample gives about 190,000 clones, 87% of which show up once; 1.3% is in the top ten. Turning to this clone: Its antigen is unidentified.

The source of this sequence is a man between 25 and 39 years old in good health and CMV-seronegative. The sequencing sample was made of PBMCs.

CDR3 DNA: TGTGCCAGCAGTGGGAGGCTGAGGCGGGGCCCCTCAACCTCTGGGGCCAACGTCCTGACTTTC. Protein product: CASSGRLRRGPSTSGANVLTF. This rearrangement joins TRBV2 to TRBJ2-6; maybe TRBD2 (6 bases). Trimming cost V 4 bases and J 0 bases, with 25 bases left between them. The germline gives CDR1 SNHLY, CDR2 FYNNEI. This CDR3 is built from 21 residues.